This T cell receptor (beta chain) was retrieved from a study of human T cells and chemical hapten exposure. Study overall: Slight volume differences across pooled libraries mainly accounted for varying per-sample TCR yields.

This clonotype was seen a few times. Noted time point: patch test 1, 2 weeks after DPC sensitization. Described treatment: therapeutic diphenylcyclopropenone sensitization with weekly scalp DPC. CDR1 and CDR2 (germline): SGHAT, FQNNGV. The V and J ends lost 1 base and 7 bases, in that order; junction bases with no gene match: 6. The CDR3 length is 15 residues. As the library was built, unique molecular identifiers were attached to individual cDNA molecules. TCRdb fed the RACE reads into MiXCR, producing one record per CDR3 protein. The sample lists approximately 100,000 distinct CDR3 sequences, about 10% occurring once.

This specimen consisted of whole blood, obtained in connection with sensitization to the hapten diphenylcyclopropenone (DPC). This rearrangement joins TRBV11-2 to TRBJ2-7; 11 bases agree with TRBD2. This receptor was obtained from a woman in her forties with alopecia areata. Some clones in this sample may be carry-over from other donors' samples. The CDR3 spells CASSLVSLAGGEQYF. CDR3 coding DNA: TGTGCCAGCAGCTTAGTCTCCCTAGCGGGAGGAGAGCAGTACTTC.